The 31 T cell receptor beta chains below were found in one sample sequenced in a study of cytomegalovirus exposure and HLA in healthy donors. PCR involved 60 Vbeta and 13 Jbeta primers. TCRdb's table, derived via immunoSEQ multiplex PCR, lists solely in-frame clones and lacks some. The repertoire has approximately 200,000 clones, approximately 79% of them found once; the top ten carry around 1.6%. Sequencing was done on a sample of PBMCs. All receptors come from a woman aged 18 to 35 in good health and CMV-seronegative.

The chain couples TRBV5-1 to TRBJ1-6; D is unclear. CDR3 length: 14 amino acids. Germline V CDR1 and CDR2: SGHRS, YFSETQ. V was cut by 0 bases and J by 9 bases, with 10 bases left in between. CDR3 DNA: TGCGCCAGCAGCTTGGGGGAGGTTCGTTCACCCCTCCACTTT. Translating it yields CASSLGEVRSPLHF.

CDR3 sequence: CASSRTGIGEKLFF. The CDR3 DNA reads as TGTGCCAGCAGCCGGACAGGCATCGGGGAAAAACTGTTTTTT. The J gene is TRBJ1-4, the V gene TRBV6-5; TRBD1 matches 7 bases. The ends lost 6 bases at V and 8 bases at J; junction bases unmatched: 9. The germline gives CDR1 MNHEY, CDR2 SVGAGI. The CDR3 is made up of 14 amino acids.

This clone was observed a single time. This specimen includes other DNA sequences encoding the same CDR3. This chain joins TRBV4-1 and TRBJ1-2; D possibly corresponds to TRBD1 (6 bases). Germline loops: CDR1 MGHRA, CDR2 YSYEKL. Trimming removed 0 bases at V and 2 bases at J, with 10 bases between. The CDR3 is 15 residues long. This chain's CDR3 is CASSQDTGSNYGYTF. Written as DNA, the CDR3 is TGCGCCAGCAGCCAAGATACAGGGTCGAACTATGGCTACACCTTC.

The CDR3 sequence: CASSTQQGRERESMFF. The CDR3 bases are TGTGCCAGCAGCACTCAACAGGGAAGGGAGCGGGAGTCGATGTTCTTC. The chain joins TRBV7-9 to TRBJ2-1, with 8 bases matching TRBD2. Germline V gene sequence: CDR1 SEHNR, CDR2 FQNEAQ (reference sequence). The J segment lost 15 bases and the V segment lost 5 bases, leaving 21 bases of the junction unmatched. The CDR3 loop spans 16 amino acids.

This clone was found a few times. The chain couples TRBV5-1 to TRBJ2-2; 7 nucleotides align to TRBD1. V dropped 4 bases and J dropped 3; count of bases not matched to a gene: 3. The CDR3 has 14 amino acids. Germline loops: CDR1 SGHRS, CDR2 YFSETQ. CDR3 amino acids: CASSVGTDTGELFF. The CDR3 nucleotides are TGCGCCAGCAGCGTCGGGACAGACACCGGGGAGCTGTTTTTT.

V and J are TRBV6-5 and TRBJ2-7, with 10 bases lining up with TRBD1. CDR1 is MNHEY, CDR2 SVGAGI, per germline. V was pared by 5 bases and J by 5 bases, with 9 bases of the junction left unmatched. The CDR3 sequence is 15 residues long. The CDR3 coding sequence is TGTGCCAGCAGTGTCTTGGTGACAGGGGGCCACGAGCAGTACTTC. Protein sequence: CASSVLVTGGHEQYF.

This clone showed up just a few times. This chain uses TRBV5-6 with TRBJ1-5; D gene unclear. CDR1 and CDR2 (germline): SGHDT, YYEEEE. Trimming cost V 1 base and J 0 bases, with 8 bases left between them. The CDR3 extends over 15 amino acids. The DNA for the CDR3 is TGTGCCAGCAGCTTGCACAGCTATAGCAATCAGCCCCAGCATTTT. This gives the protein CASSLHSYSNQPQHF.

The gene calls are TRBV5-3 and TRBJ2-3; possibly TRBD2 for D (6 bases). TRBV5-3 is treated as an ORF (open reading frame) with a function not yet certain. The V end was cut by 4 bases, the J end by 2 bases, with 23 bases between. The CDR3 is 18 amino acids. The CDR3: CARSRKVAEIPLTDTQYF. For the CDR3, the DNA is TGTGCCAGAAGCCGGAAGGTAGCGGAGATTCCGCTCACAGATACGCAGTATTTT.

This chain connects TRBV27 to TRBJ2-2; 12 bases map to TRBD2. This CDR3 has 17 amino acids. Trimming cost V 2 bases and J 5 bases; bases outside gene matches: 6. The germline V gene has CDR1 MNHEY and CDR2 SMNVEV (reference sequence). CDR3 sequence: CASSLRLAGVGTGELFF. CDR3 DNA: TGTGCCAGCAGTTTAAGACTAGCGGGGGTCGGGACCGGGGAGCTGTTTTTT.

The chain recombines TRBV15 with TRBJ2-7; TRBD2 is a possible D gene (6 bases). Germline V gene lookup returns CDR1 LNHNV and CDR2 YYDKDF (reference sequence). V shed 4 bases and J shed 4 bases, with 14 bases lying between them. CDR3 length: 14 amino acids. The DNA for the CDR3 is TGTGCCACCAGCAACGGGGGTGTGGGGTACGAGCAGTACTTC. Its translation: CATSNGGVGYEQYF.

This rearrangement joins TRBV28 to TRBJ1-1; no clear D. V dropped 3 bases and J dropped 1 base, with 6 bases sitting between them. The CDR3 extends over 13 amino acids. Germline CDR1 MDHEN, CDR2 SYDVKM. CDR3 region: CASSFRGNTEAFF. CDR3 DNA: TGTGCCAGCAGTTTTCGGGGGAACACTGAAGCTTTCTTT.

The gene calls are TRBV15 and TRBJ1-2; 7 nucleotides agree with TRBD1. The junction had 6 bases not matched to a gene; V was cut back by 1 base and J by 4 bases. The length of the CDR3 is 15 residues. The V gene's germline CDR1 is LNHNV and CDR2 YYDKDF (reference sequence). CDR3 sequence: CATSRVGQDLYGYTF. The CDR3 DNA is TGTGCCACCAGCAGAGTCGGACAGGATCTCTATGGCTACACCTTC.

The chain recombines TRBV12-5 with TRBJ1-4, with 8 bases matching TRBD1. CDR1 is LGHNT, CDR2 FRNRAP, per germline. The CDR3 is 14 residues long. The V gene end was trimmed by 6 bases and the J gene end by 7 bases; junction bases not matched to a gene: 7. CDR3 DNA sequence: TGTGCTAGTGGAACTCCAGGGGGCGGTGAAAAACTGTTTTTT. Translating gives CASGTPGGGEKLFF.

The chain joins TRBV29-1 to TRBJ1-2; D not resolved. The CDR3 sequence is 17 residues long. The germline CDR1 and CDR2 sequences are SQVTM and ANQGSEA. Trimming shortened V by 0 bases and J by 0 bases, and 17 bases separated the two germline ends. The CDR3 coding sequence is TGCAGCGTTGAAGAAGACCGAGGGAGGGATTCTAACTATGGCTACACCTTC. This gives the protein CSVEEDRGRDSNYGYTF.

This chain joins TRBV11-2 and TRBJ1-5, with a weak D call TRBD1 (6 bases). The length of the CDR3 is 15 residues. Deletions cut 3 bases from V and 3 bases from J, with 12 bases between. Germline V gives CDR1 SGHAT, CDR2 FQNNGV. In DNA form, the CDR3 reads TGTGCCAGCAGCTTTTCATCAGGGGACAATCAGCCCCAGCATTTT. Its translation: CASSFSSGDNQPQHF.

This chain connects TRBV7-9 to TRBJ2-4; D unclear. Per germline, CDR1 SEHNR and CDR2 FQNEAQ (reference sequence). Trimming left V 5 bases short and J 0 bases short, with 8 bases between. The CDR3 is made up of 14 amino acids. CDR3 in DNA: TGTGCCAGCAGCCTCGACACAGCCAAAAACATTCAGTACTTC. This codes for CASSLDTAKNIQYF.

This clone was seen once. V and J are TRBV6-5 and TRBJ1-3; weak D call: TRBD1 (5 bases). Germline loops: CDR1 MNHEY, CDR2 SVGAGI. The CDR3 is 14 residues long. V lost 2 bases and J 4 bases, leaving 9 bases between the germline ends. Here the CDR3 DNA reads TGTGCCAGCAGTTACGCGGGGGTGGGAAACACCATATATTTT. It is translated as CASSYAGVGNTIYF.

The V and J genes are TRBV7-9 and TRBJ2-3, with a tentative D call TRBD1 (5 bases). With 5 bases removed from V and 1 base from J, the gap between germline ends came to 13 bases. The germline V gene has CDR1 SEHNR and CDR2 FQNEAQ (reference sequence). The CDR3 sequence is 15 residues long. CDR3 in DNA: TGTGCCAGCAGCCCGTCGACAGTTCGCACAGATACGCAGTATTTT. Its protein is CASSPSTVRTDTQYF.

This clone was counted once. The chain employs TRBV19 and TRBJ1-4, with D possibly being TRBD1 (5 bases). V lost 10 bases, J lost 4 bases, and 13 bases lay in between. The CDR3 is 13 residues long. Germline CDR1 LNHDA, CDR2 SQIVND (reference sequence). The CDR3 DNA follows: TGTGCCACCGCGGGACGGTTTAATGAAAAACTGTTTTTT. Translating gives CATAGRFNEKLFF.

The genes are TRBV2 and TRBJ2-1, with a weak D call TRBD2 (6 bases). CDR3 size: 13 residues. Germline V gene lookup returns CDR1 SNHLY and CDR2 FYNNEI. V gave up 1 base and J gave up 9 bases, with 10 bases separating them. CDR3 nucleotides: TGTGCCAGCAGTGAAGGGCGGGGTCCTGAGCAGTTCTTC. It specifies CASSEGRGPEQFF. Together with reference TRBV2 and TRBJ2-1, the CDR3 gives the full variable domain: EPEVTQTPSHQVTQMGQEVILRCVPISNHLYFYWYRQILGQKVEFLVSFYNNEISEKSEIFDDQFSVERPDGSNFTLKIRSTKLEDSAMYFCASSEGRGPEQFFGPGTRLTVL.

V usage is TRBV14 and J usage is TRBJ2-2, with D perhaps matching TRBD2 (5 bases). CDR3 length: 18 amino acids. V was cut by 0 bases and J by 0 bases, with 14 bases left in between. Germline CDR1 SGHDN, CDR2 FVKESK. In DNA form, the CDR3 reads TGTGCCAGCAGCCAAGATGGAGGCGACCCGTCGAACACCGGGGAGCTGTTTTTT. Translation: CASSQDGGDPSNTGELFF. The entire variable domain, with the rest obtained from reference TRBV14 and TRBJ2-2, is as follows: EAGVTQFPSHSVIEKGQTVTLRCDPISGHDNLYWYRRVMGKEIKFLLHFVKESKQDESGMPNNRFLAERTGGTYSTLKVQPAELEDSGVYFCASSQDGGDPSNTGELFFGEGSRLTVL.

This clone has just a few counts. The chain couples TRBV7-8 to TRBJ1-2; TRBD1 might be the D (6 bases). Trimming cost V 5 bases and J 4 bases, with 14 bases left between them. The CDR3 has 14 amino acids. The germline V gene has CDR1 SGHVS and CDR2 FQNEAQ. CDR3 sequence: CASSGGARSYGYTF. In DNA, the CDR3 is TGTGCCAGCAGCGGGGGGGCGAGGTCCTATGGCTACACCTTC. Full variable domain (missing parts from reference TRBV7-8 and TRBJ1-2): GAGVSQSPRYKVAKRGQDVALRCDPISGHVSLFWYQQALGQGPEFLTYFQNEAQLDKSGLPSDRFFAERPEGSVSTLKIQRTQQEDSAVYLCASSGGARSYGYTFGSGTRLTVV.

The chain couples TRBV5-1 to TRBJ2-1; D is perhaps TRBD2 (7 bases). CDR1 is SGHRS, CDR2 YFSETQ, per germline. The length of the CDR3 is 15 residues. Trimming stripped 0 bases from V and 4 bases from J, with 11 bases between. This CDR3 is CASSLEGGGYNEQFF. CDR3 nucleotide sequence: TGCGCCAGCAGCTTGGAAGGGGGGGGGTACAATGAGCAGTTCTTC.

The gene calls are TRBV5-1 and TRBJ1-4; the D gene is possibly TRBD1 (5 bases). The CDR3 contains 16 residues. V was pared by 0 bases and J by 2 bases, with 11 bases between. CDR1 and CDR2 (germline): SGHRS, YFSETQ. In DNA form, the CDR3 reads TGCGCCAGCAGCTTGGGTCAGGGCGGTACTAATGAAAAACTGTTTTTT. Protein sequence: CASSLGQGGTNEKLFF.

This rearrangement joins TRBV2 to TRBJ2-2; 9 bases agree with TRBD1. CDR1 SNHLY and CDR2 FYNNEI come from the germline V gene. J lost 6 bases, V lost 6 bases, and 2 bases had no gene match. The CDR3 length is 13 residues. Written as DNA, the CDR3 is TGTGCCAGCAGCGACAGGGGGGCCGGGGAGCTGTTTTTT. Residues: CASSDRGAGELFF.

This clone has a handful of counts. One base separates it from a far larger clone, so it is likely a read error. The sample contains more than one DNA sequence encoding this CDR3. The CDR3 DNA sequence: TGCGCCAGCAGCCAAGGACAGGGCTCTGGGGCCAACGTCCTGACCTTC. Protein: CASSQGQGSGANVLTF. The rearrangement links TRBV4-3 to TRBJ2-6; 7 positions match TRBD1. The CDR3 has 16 residues. Germline CDR1 LGHNA, CDR2 YSLEER.

The V and J genes are TRBV9 and TRBJ1-3; 7 bases align to TRBD1. This CDR3 region has 16 residues. With V trimmed by 4 bases and J by 0 bases, 7 bases remained unmatched. Germline V gene lookup returns CDR1 SGDLS and CDR2 YYNGEE. The CDR3 DNA follows: TGTGCCAGCAGCCCTCGGACAGGCTACTCTGGAAACACCATATATTTT. Residues: CASSPRTGYSGNTIYF. Supplemented by reference TRBV9 and TRBJ1-3, the full variable domain reads DSGVTQTPKHLITATGQRVTLRCSPRSGDLSVYWYQQSLDQGLQFLIQYYNGEERAKGNILERFSAQQFPDLHSELNLSSLELGDSALYFCASSPRTGYSGNTIYFGEGSWLTVV.

The chain recombines TRBV7-9 with TRBJ2-1; 7 bases align to TRBD1. The CDR3 is 19 residues long. Looked up from germline, CDR1 is SEHNR and CDR2 is FQNEAQ (reference sequence). The V gene end was trimmed by 4 bases and the J gene end by 1 base; junction bases not matched to a gene: 16. Written as DNA, the CDR3 is TGTGCCAGCAGCTCCCTGCGCCCAGTACAGGGGATTTCCTACAATGAGCAGTTCTTC. Amino acid sequence: CASSSLRPVQGISYNEQFF.

This chain links TRBV5-1 with TRBJ1-6, with TRBD1 matching over 7 bases. The trim removed 1 base at V and 7 bases at J, leaving 8 bases unmatched. The germline V gene has CDR1 SGHRS and CDR2 YFSETQ. CDR3 length: 16 residues. The CDR3 nucleotides read TGCGCCAGCAGCTTGAATCGACAGGGTGGAAATTCACCCCTCCACTTT. The encoded protein is CASSLNRQGGNSPLHF.

This chain connects TRBV19 to TRBJ2-1; 7 positions match TRBD1. V lost 3 bases to trimming and J lost 11 bases; unmatched junction nucleotides: 7. This CDR3 comprises 13 residues. Germline CDR1 LNHDA, CDR2 SQIVND (reference sequence). The CDR3 DNA is TGTGCCAGTAGTATGAGTGACAGGGCCAAGCAGTTCTTC. This codes for CASSMSDRAKQFF.

The V and J genes are TRBV11-2 and TRBJ1-1; no reliable D call. Germline assignment: CDR1 SGHAT and CDR2 FQNNGV. This CDR3 region has 13 residues. V was clipped by 1 base and J by 7 bases, with 10 bases between them. Here the CDR3 reads CASSLVSSGEAFF. CDR3 bases: TGTGCCAGCAGCTTAGTATCTTCGGGTGAAGCTTTCTTT.